A single sample is the source of the 23 T cell receptor beta chains below, sequenced in a study of beta chain features in type 1 diabetes. Expressed TCRB transcripts were sequenced because the isolated RNA had all been reverse transcribed beforehand. Clones were sequenced by immunoSEQ multiplex PCR, and TCRdb holds only the in-frame ones, with some missing. The sample includes fewer than 550,000 clones, 11% of them seen just once. The sample was naive CD4+ T cells from blood. The receptors were sampled from a woman aged 18 to 35 in good health.

This sequence joins TRBV29-1 and TRBJ1-4; weak D call: TRBD1 (5 bases). Per germline, CDR1 SQVTM and CDR2 ANQGSEA. V shed 7 bases and J shed 6 bases, with 15 bases lying between them. The CDR3 runs 13 residues. CDR3 region: CSAEGRADEKLFF. CDR3 in DNA: TGCAGCGCCGAGGGGAGGGCGGATGAAAAACTGTTTTTT.

The chain joins TRBV5-6 to TRBJ2-7, with a possible D match to TRBD1 (6 bases). The germline V gene has CDR1 SGHDT and CDR2 YYEEEE. The V end was cut by 0 bases, the J end by 2 bases, with 9 bases between. This CDR3 comprises 14 residues. The CDR3 nucleotides read TGTGCCAGCAGCTTGGGCGGACAGACCTACGAGCAGTACGTC. It specifies CASSLGGQTYEQYV.

V gene TRBV9 combines with J gene TRBJ1-2; the D gene is possibly TRBD1 (5 bases). Germline V gene lookup returns CDR1 SGDLS and CDR2 YYNGEE. The CDR3 consists of 16 residues. Deletions cut 3 bases from V and 2 bases from J, with 17 bases between. CDR3 in DNA: TGTGCCAGCAGCGCTTATGTGGGGCCCTTCAACTATGGCTACACCTTC. Its protein product is CASSAYVGPFNYGYTF.

The V and J genes are TRBV29-1 and TRBJ1-2; D unclear. Trimming took off 6 bases at V and 3 bases at J, with 14 bases between the two ends. CDR1 SQVTM and CDR2 ANQGSEA come from the germline V gene. The CDR3 runs 13 residues. The CDR3 sequence is CSVRAGSHYGYTF. The CDR3 nucleotides are TGCAGCGTGCGCGCGGGCAGCCACTATGGCTACACCTTC.

The chain is built from TRBV9 and TRBJ2-3, with 9 bases aligning to TRBD2. The CDR3 covers 17 residues. V trimming: 0 bases; J trimming: 3 bases; junction bases outside the gene matches: 8. Germline lookup yields CDR1 SGDLS and CDR2 YYNGEE. The CDR3 nucleotides are TGTGCCAGCAGCGTAGTCGGCGGGGGGGCCTCAACAGATACGCAGTATTTT. It codes for CASSVVGGGASTDTQYF.

This clone was detected only a few times. V gene TRBV29-1 combines with J gene TRBJ2-5; possibly TRBD1 for D (6 bases). The CDR3 is 14 residues long. Germline assignment: CDR1 SQVTM and CDR2 ANQGSEA. The V gene lost 3 bases and the J gene lost 3 bases, with 14 bases spanning the gap. In nucleotides, the CDR3 is TGCAGCGTTGACATCGGGACAACCAAAGAGACCCAGTACTTC. Translating it yields CSVDIGTTKETQYF. Full variable domain (outside the CDR3, taken from reference TRBV29-1 and TRBJ2-5): SAVISQKPSRDICQRGTSLTIQCQVDSQVTMMFWYRQQPGQSLTLIATANQGSEATYESGFVIDKFPISRPNLTFSTLTVSNMSPEDSSIYLCSVDIGTTKETQYFGPGTRLLVL.

The chain is built from TRBV20-1 and TRBJ2-7; D ambiguous. With 4 bases removed from V and 0 bases from J, the gap between germline ends came to 4 bases. This CDR3 has 11 residues. Per germline, CDR1 DFQATT and CDR2 SNEGSKA (reference sequence). CDR3 coding DNA: TGCAGTGCTACGAGCTCCTACGAGCAGTACGTC. Translated: CSATSSYEQYV.

This chain connects TRBV29-1 to TRBJ2-1; 10 bases fit TRBD2. With V trimmed by 4 bases and J by 7 bases, 16 bases remained unmatched. The CDR3 sequence is 17 residues long. The germline CDR1 and CDR2 sequences are SQVTM and ANQGSEA. The DNA for the CDR3 is TGCAGCGTTGTGAAGATAGCGGGAGGTAGAGGGACGAATGAGCAGTTCTTC. It yields the protein CSVVKIAGGRGTNEQFF.

This clone was recorded a few times. The rearrangement joins TRBV29-1 to TRBJ1-3; D remains unclear. The V gene lost 5 bases and the J gene lost 4 bases, with 12 bases spanning the gap. The CDR3 spans 13 residues. Germline V CDR1 and CDR2: SQVTM, ANQGSEA. The CDR3 DNA reads as TGCAGCGTTACCTTCCGTGGAGGAAACACCATATATTTT. It codes for CSVTFRGGNTIYF.

The V gene is TRBV7-6, the J gene TRBJ2-1; D ambiguous. Trimming cost V 5 bases and J 9 bases, with 11 bases left between them. The CDR3 loop spans 12 amino acids. The germline CDR1 and CDR2 sequences are SGHVS and FNYEAQ. The CDR3 DNA reads TGTGCCAGCAGCAGGATTATTTTTGAGCAGTTCTTC. Translation: CASSRIIFEQFF.

The chain is built from TRBV7-6 and TRBJ2-1, with TRBD1 matching over 7 bases. Germline assignment: CDR1 SGHVS and CDR2 FNYEAQ. The V and J ends lost 1 base and 4 bases, in that order; junction bases with no gene match: 4. CDR3 length: 15 amino acids. CDR3 in DNA: TGTGCCAGCAGCTTAGGTCCAGGGGGTTACAATGAGCAGTTCTTC. As protein: CASSLGPGGYNEQFF.

This chain links TRBV28 with TRBJ2-5; possible D gene TRBD1, 6 bases. The CDR3 length is 15 residues. Per germline, CDR1 MDHEN and CDR2 SYDVKM. V was cut by 2 bases and J by 1 base, with 11 bases left in between. The CDR3 DNA reads as TGTGCCAGCAGTTTAGGGGGACAAGCCCAAGAGACCCAGTACTTC. Its translation is CASSLGGQAQETQYF. Full variable domain (missing parts from reference TRBV28 and TRBJ2-5): DVKVTQSSRYLVKRTGEKVFLECVQDMDHENMFWYRQDPGLGLRLIYFSYDVKMKEKGDIPEGYSVSREKKERFSLILESASTNQTSMYLCASSLGGQAQETQYFGPGTRLLVL.

The chain uses TRBV2 and TRBJ1-4; D not resolved. The CDR3 spans 13 residues. Germline lookup yields CDR1 SNHLY and CDR2 FYNNEI. Trimming left V 11 bases short and J 5 bases short, with 15 bases between. CDR3 sequence: CAGSRAQNEKLFF. The CDR3 DNA sequence: TGTGCCGGGTCCCGGGCTCAAAATGAAAAACTGTTTTTT.

A word on this clone: Germline and junction disagree at one end, which may indicate a read error. The V call is TRBV7-7, the J call TRBJ2-5, with 9 bases aligning to TRBD2. Looked up from germline, CDR1 is SSHAT and CDR2 is FNYEAQ (reference sequence). This CDR3 region has 14 residues. CDR3 coding DNA: TGTGCTAGCAGCTTCAGCGGGGGGCAAGAGACCCAGTACTTC. Its protein is CASSFSGGQETQYF.

Only a few counts were recorded for this clone. V and J are TRBV30 and TRBJ2-3, with a possible D match to TRBD2 (5 bases). In germline, CDR1 is GTSNPN, CDR2 SVGIG (reference sequence). The CDR3 contains 13 residues. Trimming pared 3 bases from V and 1 base from J, leaving 8 bases between. As DNA, the CDR3 is TGTGCCTGGAGGGACTGGGGCACAGATACGCAGTATTTT. Translated: CAWRDWGTDTQYF.

The chain carries TRBV13 and TRBJ2-5; TRBD1 is a possible D gene (6 bases). The CDR3 has 16 residues. Germline loops: CDR1 PRHDT, CDR2 FYEKMQ (reference sequence). V dropped 2 bases and J dropped 4 bases, with 17 bases sitting between them. The CDR3 bases are TGTGCCAGCAGCTTAACTACCCGGGACAAAGCAGAGACCCAGTACTTC. Amino acids: CASSLTTRDKAETQYF.

The genes are TRBV13 and TRBJ1-1, with D uncertain. The CDR3 has 12 amino acids. CDR1 is PRHDT, CDR2 FYEKMQ, per germline (reference sequence). V was cut by 5 bases and J by 5 bases, with 9 bases left in between. The CDR3 here is CASSNPRTEAFF. The DNA of the CDR3 is TGTGCCAGCAGCAATCCAAGGACTGAAGCTTTCTTT.

This clone was recorded a few times. The sample holds other DNA sequences that translate to the same CDR3. The CDR3: CAWSVAASGGYTF. The CDR3 DNA sequence: TGTGCCTGGAGTGTGGCGGCCTCGGGGGGCTACACCTTC. The rearrangement links TRBV30 to TRBJ1-2; D is undetermined. The germline V and J ends were trimmed by 0 bases and 8 bases, with 13 bases remaining between them. Germline CDR1 is GTSNPN and CDR2 is SVGIG (reference sequence). This CDR3 has 13 residues.

The CDR3 is CSVTRANTEAFF. Here the CDR3 DNA reads TGCAGCGTGACCAGGGCGAACACTGAAGCTTTCTTT. The chain combines TRBV29-1 with TRBJ1-1; D is possibly TRBD1 (5 bases). The CDR3 has 12 residues. The germline V gene has CDR1 SQVTM and CDR2 ANQGSEA. V gave up 6 bases and J gave up 1 base, with 9 bases separating them.

The J gene is TRBJ2-7, the V gene TRBV7-9; D remains unclear. Trimming cost V 5 bases and J 4 bases, with 15 bases left between them. Germline loops: CDR1 SEHNR, CDR2 FQNEAQ (reference sequence). The CDR3 loop spans 14 amino acids. Written as DNA, the CDR3 is TGTGCCAGCAGCACTTCTGTAGGAGTTTACGAGCAGTACTTC. Its protein product is CASSTSVGVYEQYF.

The chain joins TRBV28 to TRBJ2-1; no reliable D call. CDR3 length: 14 residues. V was pared by 7 bases and J by 7 bases, with 17 bases between. CDR1 and CDR2 from the germline V gene are MDHEN and SYDVKM. CDR3 protein: CASKGRVRSNEQFF. CDR3 nucleotides: TGTGCCAGCAAGGGTCGGGTCCGTTCGAATGAGCAGTTCTTC.

The chain is built from TRBV2 and TRBJ2-3; 7 bases are shared with TRBD2. The CDR3 has 17 amino acids. CDR1 is SNHLY, CDR2 FYNNEI, per germline. V shed 5 bases, J shed 1 base, and the junction held 12 bases outside the gene matches. The CDR3 loop is CASSPPGAGEGTDTQYF. The CDR3 DNA reads TGTGCCAGCAGTCCCCCGGGTGCGGGAGAGGGCACAGATACGCAGTATTTT.

The J gene is TRBJ2-1, the V gene TRBV7-2, with TRBD2 matching over 12 bases. There are 19 residues in the CDR3. The V segment lost 5 bases and the J segment 6 bases; nucleotides outside the gene matches: 17. Germline CDR1 SGHTA, CDR2 FQGNSA. This CDR3 reads CASSRPGFQTSGRRNEQFF. The CDR3 nucleotides read TGTGCCAGCAGCCGCCCGGGGTTCCAAACTAGCGGGAGGCGCAATGAGCAGTTCTTC.